This TCR beta chain was captured in a study of PD-1 blockade in classical Hodgkin lymphoma (dated by TCRdb to about 2020). Regarding the complete study: Nivolumab dosing was 3 mg/kg intravenously every 2 weeks, continuing until either disease progression or unacceptable toxicity. To define a peripheral blood immune signature of response to PD-1 blockade in classical Hodgkin lymphoma, the study combined TCR beta sequencing with CyTOF.

The Qiagen DNeasy kit was used to extract genomic DNA both from unsorted PBMCs and from the negatively selected CD4+ and CD8+ fractions. TCR beta CDR3 regions were subjected to amplification by immunoSEQ multiplex PCR with primers that anneal to V and J segments. Amplification bias was minimized using a synthetic immune receptor repertoire, and residual bias was removed computationally after sequencing. The original pipeline was this. Repertoire diversity was quantified as the Shannon entropy index using custom Python scripts. Unsorted, CD4+ and CD8+ repertoires were analyzed separately, except for combined analyses in which CD4+ and CD8+ sequences were merged in silico. Clonal expansion was defined as at least a 2-fold frequency increase after treatment relative to C1D1, with a pseudocount of 0.5 for undetected baseline clones. Clones with 0 or 1 copy at C1D1 were defined as singleton clones, while clones with 2 or more copies were defined as non-singleton clones. Clones expanded in unsorted samples were labelled as CD4+, CD8+ or unknown by matching protein sequences in sorted samples from the same patient. Wilcoxon tests on paired samples were used to test diversity changes from C1D1 to C4D1. In TCRdb, the immuneACCESS table is reduced to in-frame sequences with V and J assigned. These tables do not hold every clone; where another copy was compared, an unresolved V gene accounts for under half, and the others remain unexplained. V, J and clone size are taken as reported in that table, and D and trimming were inferred from the DNA itself. This sample holds 25,000 to 35,000 clones; 60% to 75% were observed only once. Over 25% of the sample comes from the top ten.

This clone was seen a handful of times. It has no known antigen specificity. No much larger clone exists at a distance of one base, and base qualities are not known. This sample's time point label indicates: cycle 2 day 1 (C2D1) of nivolumab. Every trial patient had relapsed after autologous stem cell transplantation, and cohorts A, B and C differed in prior brentuximab vedotin exposure. The trial cohort was composed of approximately 56 patients with relapsed/refractory classical Hodgkin lymphoma, for whom complete response, partial response or progressive disease was recorded as best overall response. Trial patients were treated with single-agent nivolumab in the multi-cohort phase II CheckMate 205 trial. An independent review committee assessed best overall response by applying the 2007 International Working Group response criteria. Trial PBMCs were collected immediately before nivolumab initiation (C1D1) and during therapy at cycle 2 day 1 and cycle 4 day 1. Peripheral blood was collected in 8 mL Vacutainer Cell Preparation Tubes, from which PBMCs were isolated by centrifugation and then cryopreserved.

Paper-wide results and their limitations: The study was restricted to a single clinical trial cohort, and the causes of repertoire differences, possibly disease activity or prior therapy, were left undefined. Baseline diversity similar to that of newly diagnosed patients was observed in trial patients achieving complete response, whereas significantly lower diversity was observed in partial responders and progressors. Lower diversity was seen in patients whose nivolumab began less than 1 year after ASCT, and these patients were left out of later analyses so that immune reconstitution would not confound the results. Newly diagnosed patients were reported to have lower baseline TCR diversity than healthy donors, and relapsed/refractory patients were reported to have lower baseline TCR diversity still. By C4D1, a significant rise was seen in CD4+ TCR diversity but not in CD8+ TCR diversity (p=0.0027 vs p=0.16), and the rise was most apparent among complete responders (p=0.02).

The source material was peripheral blood mononuclear cells (PBMCs), sampled before the second cycle of nivolumab. The sequence came from a human donor with classical Hodgkin lymphoma.

CDR3 protein: CASSLTTGSYEQYV. The bases read TGTGCCAGCAGCCTAACGACAGGGTCCTACGAGCAGTACGTC. This chain is built from TRBV7-2 and TRBJ2-7; 7 central bases correspond to TRBD1. V and J are trimmed by 5 bases and 1 base, and the gene matches miss 5 bases of the junction. In the germline V gene, CDR1 corresponds to SGHTA and CDR2 to FQGNSA. The CDR3 runs 14 residues from the cysteine to the valine. Only the CDR3 portion is preserved as DNA: 42 bases, with reading frame beginning at the first base.